The source of this T cell receptor beta chain is a study of T-cell reconstitution after alpha-beta-depleted transplantation in children. The study's findings and limits: The study traced high day-60 TCRbeta diversity in some patients to surviving recipient T cells and thymic progenitors.

In the case of this clonotype: Its antigen is undetermined.

During its preparation, the TCRbeta library received unique molecular identifiers. From the PCR reads, TCRdb called clonotypes with MiXCR, one entry per CDR3 protein. Of under 400,000 distinct CDR3 sequences listed, approximately 20% are singletons. The CDR3 extends over 14 amino acids. Trimming cost V 2 bases and J 5 bases, with 13 bases left between them. The sequencing used PBMCs, mostly from graft donor cells, collected 180 days after TCRalphabeta/CD19-depleted stem cell transplant. The sequence was collected from a male patient younger than 18 who had a stem cell transplant for acute lymphoblastic leukemia, so the T cells may come from the graft donor. The rearrangement uses TRBV12-3 or TRBV12-4 and TRBJ2-7; no clear D. CDR3 nucleotide sequence: TGTGCCAGCAGTTTATTGGGTACTCACAACGAGCAGTACTTC. This codes for CASSLLGTHNEQYF.